The 8 T cell receptor beta chains reported below all come from one sample, sequenced in a study of T cells in Graves' hyperthyroidism and ophthalmopathy. RNA transcripts provided the source from which TCR beta CDR3 regions were amplified. With the HTBI primer set, the TCR CDR3 went through a first round of RT-PCR. In TCRdb, the multiplex PCR reads were re-called with MiXCR into one record per CDR3 protein. The table includes about 640,000 distinct CDR3 sequences, more than 20% detected once. Sequenced sample: blood. Source of these receptors: a man aged 30 to 39 with Graves' ophthalmopathy.

This clonotype was counted many times. The chain joins TRBV3-1 to TRBJ2-7, with TRBD1 matching 10 bases. The trim removed 1 base at V and 4 bases at J, leaving 4 bases unmatched. Looked up from germline, CDR1 is LGHDT and CDR2 is YNNKEL (reference sequence). The CDR3 loop spans 15 amino acids. The chain's CDR3 is CASSQGQGAGYEQYF. CDR3 nucleotide sequence: TGTGCCAGCAGCCAAGGACAGGGGGCAGGTTACGAGCAGTACTTC.

In this sample, this clonotype turned up many times. The CDR3 DNA sequence: TGTGCCAGCAGCTTAATTGGGGGATCTAACTATGGCTACACCTTC. Residues: CASSLIGGSNYGYTF. V is TRBV11-2 and J is TRBJ1-2; possibly TRBD1 for D (5 bases). CDR1 SGHAT and CDR2 FQNNGV come from the germline V gene. V was trimmed by 2 bases and J by 0 bases, leaving 10 bases between them. CDR3 length: 15 amino acids.

Only a few counts were recorded for this clonotype. V gene TRBV19 combines with J gene TRBJ1-1; D is perhaps TRBD1 (5 bases). Germline CDR1 LNHDA, CDR2 SQIVND (reference sequence). The length of the CDR3 is 13 residues. V was clipped by 1 base and J by 10 bases, with 13 bases between them. CDR3 bases: TGTGCCAGTAGTATAGGGGACCGCTTCCTAGCTTTCTTT. The encoded protein is CASSIGDRFLAFF.

This clonotype was counted between two and nine times. This chain joins TRBV28 and TRBJ1-5, with a possible D match to TRBD1 (5 bases). Trimming cost V 2 bases and J 5 bases, with 22 bases left between them. This CDR3 is 18 amino acids long. CDR1 is MDHEN, CDR2 SYDVKM, per germline. The CDR3 sequence is CASSLSGAGRTLYQPQHF. The DNA for the CDR3 is TGTGCCAGCAGTTTAAGCGGGGCAGGGCGCACCCTTTATCAGCCCCAGCATTTT.

The chain has TRBV6-5 and TRBJ2-7; tentatively, D is TRBD1 or TRBD2 (6 bases each). The V end was cut by 2 bases, the J end by 5 bases, with 10 bases between. Germline CDR1 is MNHEY and CDR2 is SVGAGI. This CDR3 has 13 amino acids. The CDR3 nucleotides are TGTGCCAGCAGTTACGTGGGGGGCGACGAGCAGTACTTC. Translated, it gives CASSYVGGDEQYF.

This rearrangement joins TRBV12-3 or TRBV12-4 to TRBJ2-3; a weak D match, TRBD2 (5 bases). The CDR3 is made up of 12 amino acids. Trimming took 7 bases from V and 6 from J, leaving 11 bases between them. The CDR3: CASTQERDTQYF. The CDR3 nucleotides are TGTGCCAGCACTCAGGAGCGGGATACGCAGTATTTT.

This clonotype was seen more than once but under ten times. This chain joins TRBV9 and TRBJ2-2, with 7 bases matching TRBD2. The CDR3 is 16 residues long. The V gene end was trimmed by 0 bases and the J gene end by 6 bases; junction bases not matched to a gene: 8. Germline CDR1 SGDLS, CDR2 YYNGEE. The CDR3 bases are TGTGCCAGCAGCGTAGAGGGCGGGAGTGTGCCCGGGGAGCTGTTTTTT. It yields the protein CASSVEGGSVPGELFF.

This chain joins TRBV2 and TRBJ1-2; 8 nucleotides agree with TRBD1. V was pared by 7 bases and J by 8 bases, with 6 bases of the junction left unmatched. Germline CDR1 and CDR2: SNHLY and FYNNEI. The CDR3 consists of 12 residues. The CDR3 DNA reads as TGTGCCAGCAATACAGGACAGGGAGGCTACACCTTC. It is translated as CASNTGQGGYTF.